This is a list of T cell receptor beta chains from one sample in a study of blood T cell repertoires in COVID-19. Repertoires were generated with immunoSEQ multiplex PCR, while TCRdb's copy carries only in-frame clones and drops some. The data show 50,000 or so clones, more than 75% seen once. The sample comprised peripheral blood. The receptor set was obtained from a human donor with active COVID-19. The donor label of this sample is uncertain. The CDR3 runs from the conserved cysteine through the conserved F or W. Fields, in order: D gene, clone size, V gene, CDR3 length, J gene, CDR3 protein, CDR3 DNA. The D gene is left open where the match is weak. Rows give clone size only sometimes, using once, few, many, or a class for an expanded clone.

NA	NA	TRBV7-9	16	TRBJ2-6	CASSPTGPAGANVLTF	TGTGCCAGCAGCCCCACAGGCCCCGCTGGGGCCAACGTCCTGACTTTC
TRBD1	NA	TRBV19	13	TRBJ1-1	CAATTGLNTEAFF	TGTGCCGCAACGACAGGGCTCAACACTGAAGCTTTCTTT
NA	NA	TRBV18	13	TRBJ1-1	CATRADQNTEAFF	TGTGCCACCAGAGCGGACCAGAACACTGAAGCTTTCTTT
TRBD1	NA	TRBV6-5	14	TRBJ2-3	CASSPETGGLTQYF	TGTGCCAGCAGTCCGGAGACAGGGGGCCTTACGCAGTATTTT
NA	NA	TRBV4-3	15	TRBJ2-7	CASSQDRAGAYEQYF	TGCGCCAGCAGCCAAGATCGGGCAGGGGCCTACGAGCAGTACTTC
TRBD1	NA	TRBV6-1	17	TRBJ1-1	CASSDGTGGGVNTEAFF	TGTGCCAGCAGTGACGGTACAGGGGGTGGCGTGAACACTGAAGCTTTCTTT
NA	NA	TRBV4-1	13	TRBJ2-7	CASSLTGSYEQYF	TGCGCCAGCAGCCTTACAGGGTCCTACGAGCAGTACTTC
NA	NA	TRBV20-1	14	TRBJ2-1	CSASSLGGINEQFF	TGCAGTGCTAGTTCCCTAGGAGGAATCAATGAGCAGTTCTTC
TRBD1	NA	TRBV6-2/TRBV6-3	16	TRBJ1-2	CASSSTLRQGSKGYTF	TGTGCCAGCAGTTCCACCCTGAGACAGGGATCTAAAGGCTACACCTTC
NA	NA	TRBV2	16	TRBJ2-2	CASSEPSRLGPGELFF	TGTGCCAGCAGTGAACCCAGTCGGTTGGGGCCCGGGGAGCTGTTTTTT
TRBD1	NA	TRBV18	13	TRBJ1-1	CASSPGQTTEAFF	TGTGCCAGCTCACCGGGACAGACCACTGAAGCTTTCTTT
TRBD1	NA	TRBV11-3	15	TRBJ1-1	CASSLGGTENTEAFF	TGTGCCAGCAGCTTAGGGGGGACAGAGAACACTGAAGCTTTCTTT
NA	NA	TRBV5-1	14	TRBJ1-2	CASSLEYGNYGYTF	TGCGCCAGCAGCTTGGAGTACGGTAACTATGGCTACACCTTC
NA	NA	TRBV7-9	15	TRBJ1-3	CASSQKRRLGNTIYF	TGTGCCAGCAGCCAAAAACGAAGACTGGGAAACACCATATATTTT
NA	NA	TRBV19	12	TRBJ1-2	CASSIQGDGYTF	TGTGCCAGTAGTATTCAAGGGGATGGCTACACCTTC
NA	NA	TRBV5-4	15	TRBJ2-5	CASSLNSQRLETQYF	TGTGCCAGCAGCTTGAACTCCCAGCGGTTGGAGACCCAGTACTTC
TRBD1	NA	TRBV14	14	TRBJ2-1	CASSPGQGYNEQFF	TGTGCCAGCAGCCCGGGACAGGGATACAATGAGCAGTTCTTC
TRBD2	NA	TRBV14	17	TRBJ2-5	CASSQDQGLASQETQYF	TGTGCCAGCAGCCAAGACCAGGGACTAGCGTCACAAGAGACCCAGTACTTC
TRBD2	NA	TRBV7-2	16	TRBJ2-3	CASSSLAGGPTDTQYF	TGTGCCAGCAGCTCGCTAGCGGGGGGGCCCACAGATACGCAGTATTTT
TRBD1	NA	TRBV5-6	15	TRBJ2-1	CASSLVRDRDGEQFF	TGTGCCAGCAGCTTGGTTCGGGACAGGGACGGTGAGCAGTTCTTC
NA	few	TRBV5-4	14	TRBJ1-2	CASSIGGGAYGYTF	TGTGCCAGCAGCATAGGCGGTGGGGCCTATGGCTACACCTTC
TRBD1	NA	TRBV6-5	14	TRBJ2-1	CASSYRGRYSEQFF	TGTGCCAGCAGTTACAGGGGGCGTTATAGTGAGCAGTTCTTC
NA	NA	TRBV6-4	13	TRBJ2-7	CASRHRDMHEQYF	TGTGCCAGTAGACACAGGGATATGCACGAGCAGTACTTC
TRBD1	NA	TRBV7-3	15	TRBJ2-2	CASRKGQINTGELFF	TGTGCCAGCAGGAAGGGACAGATAAACACCGGGGAGCTGTTTTTT
NA	NA	TRBV11-2	14	TRBJ2-7	CASSSRGIDYEQYF	TGTGCCAGCAGCTCCAGGGGAATCGACTACGAGCAGTACTTC
TRBD1	NA	TRBV18	15	TRBJ2-1	CASSPGQVSDLTQFF	TGTGCCAGCTCACCAGGACAGGTCTCCGACCTAACGCAGTTCTTC
TRBD1	NA	TRBV6-6	14	TRBJ2-3	CATRAGGAADTQYF	TGTGCCACTAGGGCAGGGGGCGCCGCAGATACGCAGTATTTT
NA	once	TRBV24-1	13	TRBJ2-3	CATSGVGGDTQYF	TGTGCCACCAGTGGGGTGGGGGGAGATACGCAGTATTTT
NA	NA	TRBV21-1	15	TRBJ1-2	CASSKFARNSYGYTF	TGTGCCAGCAGCAAATTCGCCAGGAACTCCTATGGCTACACCTTC
TRBD1	few	TRBV2	14	TRBJ1-3	CASTQTGNGNTIYF	TGTGCCAGCACCCAGACAGGGAACGGAAACACCATATATTTT
NA	NA	TRBV19	13	TRBJ2-5	CASRREVQETQYF	TGTGCCAGTAGGCGGGAAGTCCAAGAGACCCAGTACTTC
NA	once	TRBV28	12	TRBJ2-1	CASSLPGYEQFF	TGTGCCAGCAGTTTACCGGGATATGAGCAGTTCTTC
TRBD1	NA	TRBV18	14	TRBJ2-7	CASSPLGQNYEQYF	TGTGCCAGCTCACCACTGGGACAGAACTACGAGCAGTACTTC
TRBD1	once	TRBV2	17	TRBJ1-4	CASSEWLQGATNEKLFF	TGTGCCAGCAGTGAATGGTTACAGGGGGCAACTAATGAAAAACTGTTTTTT
NA	NA	TRBV6-1	16	TRBJ2-1	CASSERGGQSYNEQFF	TGTGCCAGCAGTGAAAGGGGGGGGCAATCCTACAATGAGCAGTTCTTC
TRBD1	NA	TRBV18	14	TRBJ1-2	CASSPAGQNYGYTF	TGTGCCAGCTCACCTGCGGGACAGAACTATGGCTACACCTTC
NA	NA	TRBV18	15	TRBJ1-1	CASSPSTTGGTEAFF	TGTGCCAGCTCACCATCTACTACGGGGGGAACTGAAGCTTTCTTT
NA	NA	TRBV2	12	TRBJ1-4	CASRRYNEKLFF	TGTGCCAGCAGGCGGTATAATGAAAAACTGTTTTTT
NA	NA	TRBV6-2/TRBV6-3	14	TRBJ1-2	CASSPQAADYGYTF	TGTGCCAGCAGTCCACAGGCGGCCGACTATGGCTACACCTTC
NA	NA	TRBV21-1	19	TRBJ2-2	CASSDSRTIRDRNTGELFF	TGTGCCAGCAGCGACTCAAGGACTATAAGGGACAGGAACACCGGGGAGCTGTTTTTT
TRBD1	NA	TRBV7-2	14	TRBJ2-5	CASSDSRGQETQYF	TGTGCCAGCAGCGATTCCAGGGGGCAAGAGACCCAGTACTTC